This T cell receptor (beta chain) appears in the sequencing data of a study of blood T cell repertoires in COVID-19. Study-level information: Samples representing acute and convalescent COVID-19 were sourced from the United States, Italy and Spain.

Seattle cases were enrolled at active infection and followed longitudinally. The V end lost 0 bases, the J end lost 4 bases, and 16 bases lay between the germline ends. The CDR3 is 17 amino acids. Per germline, CDR1 LGHNA and CDR2 YNFKEQ. The method was immunoSEQ multiplex PCR; TCRdb's version includes in-frame clones alone and lacks a portion of them. The table includes about 180,000 clones, around four fifths detected once. The sequence came from a woman aged 40 to 50 with COVID-19, enrolled during active disease. The sample consisted of peripheral blood. The chain joins TRBV4-2 to TRBJ2-1; possible D gene TRBD1, 6 bases. The CDR3 protein is CASSQDQDSVIYNEQFF. CDR3 in DNA: TGTGCCAGCAGCCAAGATCAGGACAGCGTCATATACAATGAGCAGTTCTTC.